This passage covers 27 T cell receptor beta chains from one sample sequenced in a study of cytomegalovirus exposure and HLA in healthy donors. The PCR ran on 60 Vbeta and 13 Jbeta primers. Here immunoSEQ multiplex PCR was the method, and the copy in TCRdb shows in-frame clones only, minus some. The sample contains about 79,000 clones, less than 80% of which appear only once. Sample: PBMCs. The receptors originated from a woman between 50 and 59 years old in good health and CMV-seropositive.

This clone was counted once. The rearrangement joins TRBV9 to TRBJ2-1, with D possibly matching TRBD2 (6 bases). The CDR3 loop spans 15 amino acids. CDR1 and CDR2 (germline): SGDLS, YYNGEE. V lost 0 bases and J lost 6, with 13 bases in between. The CDR3 DNA reads as TGTGCCAGCAGCGTAGGTATAGCGGTCAGCAATGAGCAGTTCTTC. Amino acid sequence: CASSVGIAVSNEQFF. The variable domain in full, completed from reference TRBV9 and TRBJ2-1, reads DSGVTQTPKHLITATGQRVTLRCSPRSGDLSVYWYQQSLDQGLQFLIQYYNGEERAKGNILERFSAQQFPDLHSELNLSSLELGDSALYFCASSVGIAVSNEQFFGPGTRLTVL.

J is TRBJ2-5 and V is TRBV13; 7 bases are a match to TRBD1. The CDR3 loop spans 14 amino acids. Unmatched junction bases numbered 5, after V lost 5 bases and J lost 2 bases. Germline V gene lookup returns CDR1 PRHDT and CDR2 FYEKMQ (reference sequence). The CDR3 here is CASSLQGFQETQYF. In DNA, the CDR3 is TGTGCCAGCAGCCTACAGGGGTTTCAAGAGACCCAGTACTTC. Together with reference TRBV13 and TRBJ2-5, the CDR3 gives the full variable domain: AAGVIQSPRHLIKEKRETATLKCYPIPRHDTVYWYQQGPGQDPQFLISFYEKMQSDKGSIPDRFSAQQFSDYHSELNMSSLELGDSALYFCASSLQGFQETQYFGPGTRLLVL.

In regard to this clone: Other DNA sequences from this sample encode an identical CDR3 as well. CDR3 in amino acids: CASSERGQGYQETQYF. The CDR3 nucleotides read TGTGCCAGCAGTGAACGGGGACAGGGGTACCAAGAGACCCAGTACTTC. J is TRBJ2-5 and V is TRBV6-1, with TRBD1 identical over 10 bases. CDR3 size: 16 residues. The trim removed 2 bases at V and 0 bases at J, leaving 3 bases unmatched. Germline CDR1 MNHNS, CDR2 SASEGT.

This clone was seen a single time. V and J are TRBV9 and TRBJ2-3; 11 positions agree with TRBD1. The CDR3 totals 14 residues. Germline values: CDR1 SGDLS, CDR2 YYNGEE. The V gene end was trimmed by 4 bases and the J gene end by 6 bases; junction bases not matched to a gene: 4. The CDR3 region has the DNA TGTGCCAGCAGCCCAAGGGACAGGGGGGATACGCAGTATTTT. Protein product: CASSPRDRGDTQYF.

The CDR3 sequence: CASSLAGGGSPLHF. The CDR3 DNA is TGTGCCAGCAGCCTCGCAGGGGGCGGATCACCCCTCCACTTT. This chain joins TRBV6-6 and TRBJ1-6, with TRBD1 matching 8 bases. This CDR3 comprises 14 residues. The V segment lost 6 bases and the J segment 10 bases; nucleotides outside the gene matches: 8. CDR1 is MNHNY and CDR2 is SVGAGI in the germline V gene (reference sequence).

Note on this clone: One junction end does not reproduce the germline sequence, and a read error may be involved. The same CDR3 can be traced to other DNA sequences in this sample. The chain employs TRBV7-8 and TRBJ1-1; 8 positions match TRBD1. CDR3 size: 14 residues. Germline CDR1 is SGHVS and CDR2 is FQNEAQ. The CDR3 DNA follows: TGTGCCAGCAGCTGGGACAGGACGAACACTGAAGCGTTCTTT. Its protein is CASSWDRTNTEAFF.

This clone was detected only once. The chain is built from TRBV7-9 and TRBJ2-5; D uncertain. The CDR3 length is 13 residues. Germline CDR1 reads SEHNR; CDR2 reads FQNEAQ (reference sequence). Trimming took 1 base from V and 5 from J, leaving 8 bases between them. The CDR3 spells CASSLVARETQYF. The CDR3 coding sequence is TGTGCCAGCAGCTTAGTGGCGCGGGAGACCCAGTACTTC.

The V gene is TRBV6-1, the J gene TRBJ2-1; 8 bases are a match to TRBD2. The CDR3 spans 15 residues. Germline CDR1 reads MNHNS; CDR2 reads SASEGT. Unmatched junction bases numbered 7, after V lost 7 bases and J lost 2 bases. The CDR3 protein is CASNGAGGTYNEQFF. DNA for the CDR3: TGTGCCAGCAACGGGGCGGGGGGTACCTACAATGAGCAGTTCTTC.

The CDR3 is CASSNRDRDLLEQYF. The DNA for the CDR3 is TGCGCCAGCAGCAACCGGGACAGGGACCTCTTAGAGCAGTACTTC. The rearrangement uses TRBV5-1 and TRBJ2-7, with 9 bases fitting TRBD1. The germline gives CDR1 SGHRS, CDR2 YFSETQ. J lost 7 bases, V lost 4 bases, and 12 bases had no gene match. This CDR3 comprises 15 residues.

The chain uses TRBV6-1 and TRBJ1-2; no clear D gene. The CDR3 extends over 17 amino acids. Deletions cut 0 bases from V and 5 bases from J, with 19 bases between. Germline assignment: CDR1 MNHNS and CDR2 SASEGT. The CDR3 spells CASSEAGRSSLWYGYTF. CDR3 sequence (DNA): TGTGCCAGCAGTGAAGCTGGCCGGAGTTCTTTGTGGTATGGCTACACCTTC.

The V gene is TRBV4-1, the J gene TRBJ2-1, with a possible D match to TRBD2 (7 bases). CDR1 is MGHRA and CDR2 is YSYEKL in the germline V gene. The V end was cut by 5 bases, the J end by 5 bases, with 19 bases between. The CDR3 length is 16 residues. The CDR3 coding sequence is TGCGCCAGCAGCTCAGAGGGGGGGGTACAGAACAATGAGCAGTTCTTC. This gives the protein CASSSEGGVQNNEQFF.

This chain connects TRBV15 to TRBJ2-7; possible D gene TRBD2, 7 bases. The length of the CDR3 is 15 residues. Trimming stripped 3 bases from V and 3 bases from J, with 15 bases between. Germline values: CDR1 LNHNV, CDR2 YYDKDF (reference sequence). CDR3: CATSRLGGAFYEQYV. In DNA form, the CDR3 reads TGTGCCACCAGCAGGCTGGGGGGGGCTTTCTACGAGCAGTACGTC.

This chain connects TRBV5-1 to TRBJ1-2; no definite D call. The germline V gene has CDR1 SGHRS and CDR2 YFSETQ. Trimming cost V 2 bases and J 8 bases, with 16 bases left between them. This CDR3 has 14 residues. The CDR3 DNA reads as TGCGCCAGCAGCTTAGGAAAGGGAGGTTACGGCTACACCTTC. Translation: CASSLGKGGYGYTF.

The chain has TRBV5-1 and TRBJ2-7, with 11 nucleotides matching TRBD1. Trimming took 7 bases from V and 5 from J; bases not matched to a gene: 8. This CDR3 is built from 14 residues. Germline assignment: CDR1 SGHRS and CDR2 YFSETQ. This CDR3 is CASRPGQGVNEQYF. In DNA form, the CDR3 reads TGCGCCAGCCGACCGGGACAGGGGGTCAACGAGCAGTACTTC.

This chain connects TRBV10-3 to TRBJ1-5, with TRBD1 identical over 8 bases. Germline values: CDR1 ENHRY, CDR2 SYGVKD. The CDR3 length is 16 residues. The J segment lost 0 bases and the V segment lost 5 bases, leaving 6 bases of the junction unmatched. CDR3 sequence reads: CAISRTGTGSNQPQHF. The CDR3 DNA sequence: TGTGCCATCAGTCGTACCGGGACAGGTAGCAATCAGCCCCAGCATTTT.

This clone was counted only a few times. The V and J genes are TRBV6-5 and TRBJ2-5, with TRBD1 matching 8 bases. There are 15 residues in the CDR3. Germline CDR1 and CDR2: MNHEY and SVGAGI. V gave up 3 bases and J gave up 7 bases; unmatched junction bases: 10. CDR3 loop: CASSYSGQGGGTQYF. The CDR3 DNA follows: TGTGCCAGCAGTTATTCCGGACAGGGCGGTGGGACCCAGTACTTC.

The genes are TRBV19 and TRBJ2-2, with TRBD1 matching 9 bases. CDR1 is LNHDA and CDR2 is SQIVND in the germline V gene (reference sequence). J gave up 7 bases and V 5 bases, and 8 bases lay outside the gene matches. This CDR3 region has 15 residues. The chain's CDR3 is CASSPQGARVGELFF. CDR3 nucleotides: TGTGCCAGTAGTCCACAGGGGGCGCGAGTCGGGGAGCTGTTTTTT.

V gene TRBV11-2 combines with J gene TRBJ1-2, with D possibly TRBD1 on 5 matching bases. V was trimmed by 0 bases and J by 6 bases, leaving 5 bases between them. The CDR3 consists of 12 residues. CDR1 is SGHAT and CDR2 is FQNNGV in the germline V gene. The CDR3 DNA follows: TGTGCCAGCAGCTTAGAGGGGCATGGCTACACCTTC. This sequence encodes CASSLEGHGYTF.

This clone occurred a few times. Additional DNA sequences in this sample encode the identical CDR3. This sequence joins TRBV27 and TRBJ1-2; D is unresolved. Per the germline V gene, CDR1 is MNHEY and CDR2 is SMNVEV (reference sequence). The CDR3 has 13 residues. The V and J ends lost 7 bases and 8 bases respectively, with 17 bases between them. The CDR3 is CASTPGGGYGYTF. The DNA of the CDR3 is TGTGCCAGCACCCCAGGAGGAGGTTACGGCTACACCTTC.

This clone is a singleton in its sample. The chain recombines TRBV28 with TRBJ1-1; a possible D gene is TRBD1 (5 bases). V was shortened by 2 bases and J by 5 bases, with 15 bases between the two germline ends. CDR1 MDHEN and CDR2 SYDVKM come from the germline V gene. CDR3 length equals 15 residues. CDR3: CASSLIGGVQTEAFF. DNA for the CDR3: TGTGCCAGCAGTTTAATTGGAGGGGTCCAAACTGAAGCTTTCTTT.

The chain employs TRBV6-1 and TRBJ1-1; D is undetermined. Germline CDR1 reads MNHNS; CDR2 reads SASEGT. The CDR3 has 15 amino acids. With 8 bases removed from V and 0 bases from J, the gap between germline ends came to 16 bases. CDR3 sequence reads: CASPSGHFMNTEAFF. The CDR3 DNA sequence: TGTGCCAGCCCATCTGGTCACTTCATGAACACTGAAGCTTTCTTT.

This clone occurred a few times. The V and J genes are TRBV28 and TRBJ2-1; tentative D call: TRBD2 (6 bases). V lost 8 bases, J lost 8 bases, and 13 bases lay in between. The CDR3 is 12 amino acids. Per germline, CDR1 MDHEN and CDR2 SYDVKM. CDR3 sequence reads: CASGGVLDEQFF. The CDR3 DNA is TGTGCCAGCGGAGGGGTACTCGATGAGCAGTTCTTC.

The J gene is TRBJ1-3, the V gene TRBV29-1, with D maybe TRBD1 (5 bases). The germline CDR1 and CDR2 sequences are SQVTM and ANQGSEA. Trimming removed 0 bases at V and 8 bases at J, with 14 bases between. The CDR3 consists of 14 residues. The CDR3 loop reads CSVEEGGSRDTIYF. The DNA of the CDR3 is TGCAGCGTTGAAGAAGGAGGGTCCAGGGACACCATATATTTT.

For the CDR3, the DNA is TGTGCCAGCTCACCAAAGATCGGCAGGGGGCGAGAAGATACGCAGTATTTT. As protein: CASSPKIGRGREDTQYF. The chain uses TRBV18 and TRBJ2-3; TRBD1 matches 8 bases. The CDR3 has 17 amino acids. CDR1 is KGHSH, CDR2 LQKENI, per germline. J gave up 5 bases and V 2 bases, and 12 bases lay outside the gene matches.

This chain joins TRBV19 and TRBJ2-4, with TRBD1 matching 9 bases. The V segment lost 0 bases and the J segment 0 bases; nucleotides outside the gene matches: 12. The CDR3 runs to 20 residues. Germline V gene data show CDR1 as LNHDA and CDR2 as SQIVND (reference sequence). The CDR3 region is CASSIDPGRRQGVAKNIQYF. The CDR3 bases are TGTGCCAGTAGTATAGACCCCGGAAGACGACAGGGGGTAGCCAAAAACATTCAGTACTTC.

The chain couples TRBV29-1 to TRBJ2-2; D is ambiguous. There are 13 residues in the CDR3. Looked up from germline, CDR1 is SQVTM and CDR2 is ANQGSEA. V was shortened by 7 bases and J by 7 bases, with 16 bases between the two germline ends. In DNA, the CDR3 is TGCAGCGCCCAACAGAGCCTGTACGGGGAGCTGTTTTTT. This gives the protein CSAQQSLYGELFF.

V and J are TRBV10-2 and TRBJ2-5; D perhaps matches TRBD2 (5 bases). The CDR3 length is 13 residues. The V gene's germline CDR1 is WSHSY and CDR2 SAAADI. V was clipped by 8 bases and J by 5 bases, with 15 bases between them. DNA of the CDR3: TGCGCCAGCCAGACCCAAACGGGGGAGACCCAGTACTTC. Translation gives CASQTQTGETQYF.